This T cell receptor (beta chain) came from a study of cytomegalovirus exposure and HLA in healthy donors. Overall study results and limits: Cytomegalovirus-associated TCR beta chains were listed, numbering 150 to 200. The CMV antigen specificity of a few CMV-associated chains was confirmed through in vitro analysis. While the bulk of TCR sequences proved rare, some public TCRs turned up in many donors.

Clones were read by immunoSEQ multiplex PCR, and TCRdb kept only the in-frame ones, dropping some. Of about 170,000 clones listed, 95% to 97% are singletons. Concerning this clone: Its antigen is unidentified.

Among the 110 or so subjects of the validation cohort, separate from the roughly 650-subject first cohort, were the donors. The sample comprised PBMCs. The clonotype was recovered from a woman aged 18-35 years in good health and CMV-seronegative.

For the CDR3, the DNA is TGTGCCAGCAGCTTGCGGGACACCATATATTTT. It translates to CASSLRDTIYF. The chain is built from TRBV7-9 and TRBJ1-3; D is undetermined. CDR1 and CDR2 (germline): SEHNR, FQNEAQ (reference sequence). The ends were cut back, 3 bases at V and 8 bases at J, with 5 bases in the middle. The CDR3 runs 11 residues.